This paragraph covers one TCR beta chain sequence. As yet, its antigen is unknown. These data originate in a study of cytomegalovirus exposure and HLA in healthy donors. The study, taken as a whole, reports: Differences between HLA loci emerged in a later analysis of TCR association rates, with DRB1 most and HLA-C fewest. Being indistinguishable, some V segments were excluded, TRBV6-2 and TRBV6-3 among them.

PCR was performed using 60 Vbeta and 13 Jbeta primers. Method: immunoSEQ multiplex PCR; TCRdb's copy keeps in-frame clones and lacks some. The sample lists some 130,000 clones; 65% to 70% were seen once. In nominal health when sampled, donors likely had unrecorded immune exposures nonetheless. V lost 3 bases and J lost 4, with 6 bases in between. Germline V gene lookup returns CDR1 DFQATT and CDR2 SNEGSKA (reference sequence). The CDR3 has 11 residues. This TCR was recovered from a human donor in good health. Specimen: PBMCs. The chain joins TRBV20-1 to TRBJ1-1; TRBD1 is a possible D gene (6 bases). CDR3 nucleotide sequence: TGCAGTGCTAGCAGGGGCACTGAAGCTTTCTTT. It codes for CSASRGTEAFF.